These 8 T cell receptor beta chains came from one sample sequenced in a study of cytomegalovirus exposure and HLA in healthy donors. It was with 60 Vbeta and 13 Jbeta primers that the PCR ran. Only in-frame clones appear in the TCRdb table, and some are missing; sequencing was by immunoSEQ multiplex PCR. This table has more than 150,000 clones, 70% to 90% appearing once. Material: PBMCs. The source of these receptors is a man between 18 and 29 years old in good health and CMV-seropositive.

Points on this clone: Other DNA sequences in this specimen translate into the identical CDR3. The rearrangement joins TRBV6-1 to TRBJ1-1, with no clear D. The CDR3 has 12 amino acids. Germline lookup yields CDR1 MNHNS and CDR2 SASEGT. The V gene lost 6 bases and the J gene lost 5 bases, with 10 bases spanning the gap. The CDR3 reads CASRTGGTEAFF. In DNA, the CDR3 is TGTGCCAGCAGGACCGGAGGGACTGAAGCTTTCTTT.

V and J are TRBV2 and TRBJ2-5; D gene ambiguous. Per the germline V gene, CDR1 is SNHLY and CDR2 is FYNNEI. The V end was cut by 3 bases, the J end by 5 bases, with 10 bases between. This CDR3 region has 13 residues. In DNA form, the CDR3 reads TGTGCCAGCAGTGAGGATCCTAGGGAGACCCAGTACTTC. It encodes CASSEDPRETQYF.

The rearrangement joins TRBV19 to TRBJ2-2; D unclear. Looked up from germline, CDR1 is LNHDA and CDR2 is SQIVND (reference sequence). This CDR3 has 15 amino acids. The V end was cut by 0 bases, the J end by 5 bases, with 10 bases between. The CDR3 DNA reads as TGTGCCAGTAGTATAGATACGGGTATGACCGGGGAGCTGTTTTTT. Its protein product is CASSIDTGMTGELFF.

This clone has a handful of counts. The rearrangement links TRBV5-4 to TRBJ1-2; D call uncertain. The CDR3 has 14 amino acids. Looked up from germline, CDR1 is SGHNT and CDR2 is YYREEE (reference sequence). Between the trimmed V and J ends, which lost 4 bases and 4 bases, there was a span of 14 bases. CDR3 in amino acids: CASSQALTPYGYTF. The CDR3 DNA sequence: TGTGCCAGCAGCCAGGCCCTTACCCCCTATGGCTACACCTTC.

The CDR3 spells CASSLRNPLQDTIYF. The CDR3 DNA sequence: TGCGCCAGCAGCTTGCGTAACCCGCTTCAGGACACCATATATTTT. The chain links TRBV5-1 to TRBJ1-3; no firm D call. The V gene's germline CDR1 is SGHRS and CDR2 YFSETQ. Trimming shortened V by 1 base and J by 8 bases, and 16 bases separated the two germline ends. The CDR3 consists of 15 residues. Full variable domain (outside the CDR3, taken from reference TRBV5-1 and TRBJ1-3): KAGVTQTPRYLIKTRGQQVTLSCSPISGHRSVSWYQQTPGQGLQFLFEYFSETQRNKGNFPGRFSGRQFSNSRSEMNVSTLELGDSALYLCASSLRNPLQDTIYFGEGSWLTVV.

The chain links TRBV7-2 to TRBJ2-6; 9 bases align to TRBD2. CDR1 is SGHTA and CDR2 is FQGNSA in the germline V gene. This CDR3 has 17 residues. Unmatched junction bases numbered 4, after V lost 1 base and J lost 3 bases. This chain's CDR3 is CASSLVAGARGANVLTF. The DNA for the CDR3 is TGTGCCAGCAGCTTAGTAGCGGGGGCGCGTGGGGCCAACGTCCTGACTTTC.

The genes are TRBV28 and TRBJ2-5; the match to TRBD1 covers 7 bases. Matching the DNA end better, TRBJ2-7 makes the J call doubtful. This CDR3 is built from 14 residues. Germline V lookup: CDR1 MDHEN, CDR2 SYDVKM. The CDR3: CASSFPGGRYEQYF. Written as DNA, the CDR3 is TGTGCCAGCAGTTTCCCAGGGGGAAGGTACGAGCAGTACTTC.

This chain links TRBV21-1 with TRBJ1-5. TRBV21-1 is deemed a pseudogene. The CDR3 length is 18 residues. As DNA, the CDR3 is TGTGCCAGCAGCAAAAGACGAGCAGGAGGGGCGGACAATCAGCCCCAGCATTTT. Residues: CASSKRRAGGADNQPQHF.